This T cell receptor beta chain was retrieved from a study of response to subunit inactivated influenza vaccine. TCRdb reprocessed the RT-PCR reads with MiXCR, giving one entry per CDR3 protein. The sample records around 480,000 distinct CDR3 sequences, approximately 15% being singletons. General study results and limits: Each seasonal influenza vaccination, the authors suggested, recruits few new T cells.

About this clonotype itself: Antigen unknown.

With V trimmed by 7 bases and J by 0 bases, 11 bases remained unmatched. The germline gives CDR1 MNHNS, CDR2 SASEGT. The CDR3 has 16 amino acids. The chain couples TRBV6-1 to TRBJ2-7; the match to TRBD2 covers 8 bases. This TCR came from a man aged 50-75 years who received an inactivated influenza vaccine. The starting material was CD4+ T cells sorted from PBMCs, obtained about 24 months after vaccination. In DNA form, the CDR3 reads TGTGCCAGCATCAGATCTAGCGGGCAGAGCTCCTACGAGCAGTACTTC. Its translation: CASIRSSGQSSYEQYF.